A single sample gave rise to the 15 T cell receptor beta chains below, sequenced in a study of OX40 agonist ivuxolimab in advanced cancers. Produced via immunoSEQ multiplex PCR; TCRdb's table is partial and in-frame only. The sample contains around 72,000 clones, roughly nine tenths of which appear only once. Material: CD4+ or CD8+ T cells sorted from blood, obtained in a trial of the OX40 agonist ivuxolimab. These receptor sequences come from an adult with an advanced solid tumor such as melanoma, head and neck, liver or kidney cancer.

The rearrangement uses TRBV5-8 and TRBJ2-7; the match to TRBD1 covers 7 bases. V trimming: 4 bases; J trimming: 3 bases; junction bases outside the gene matches: 10. Germline loops: CDR1 SGHTS, CDR2 YDEGEE. The CDR3 has 15 amino acids. CDR3 region: CASSTGTASSYEQYF. DNA of the CDR3: TGTGCCAGCAGCACCGGGACAGCAAGTAGCTACGAGCAGTACTTC.

The chain carries TRBV5-1 and TRBJ2-5; D might be TRBD2 (6 bases). Germline values: CDR1 SGHRS, CDR2 YFSETQ. The CDR3 is 16 residues long. The V gene lost 5 bases and the J gene lost 1 base, with 18 bases spanning the gap. CDR3 DNA sequence: TGCGCCAGCAGGGAGGGTATACAAGAGATCCAAGAGACCCAGTACTTC. Translation: CASREGIQEIQETQYF. Full variable domain (remainder filled in from reference TRBV5-1 and TRBJ2-5): KAGVTQTPRYLIKTRGQQVTLSCSPISGHRSVSWYQQTPGQGLQFLFEYFSETQRNKGNFPGRFSGRQFSNSRSEMNVSTLELGDSALYLCASREGIQEIQETQYFGPGTRLLVL.

The rearrangement joins TRBV6-5 to TRBJ1-1; D is possibly TRBD1 (6 bases). The CDR3 extends over 14 amino acids. Germline V gene lookup returns CDR1 MNHEY and CDR2 SVGAGI. The V end lost 8 bases, the J end lost 3 bases, and 16 bases lay between the germline ends. CDR3 sequence: CASRGQGGYTEAFF. CDR3 sequence (DNA): TGTGCCAGCCGGGGGCAGGGAGGATACACTGAAGCTTTCTTT.

The chain has TRBV5-1 and TRBJ2-5; tentative D call: TRBD2 (6 bases). The CDR3 is made up of 16 amino acids. V was trimmed by 6 bases and J by 5 bases, leaving 23 bases between them. Germline V gene data show CDR1 as SGHRS and CDR2 as YFSETQ. In nucleotides, the CDR3 is TGCGCCAGCACGGGGGACGGGGGTTTTACTTTGGAGACCCAGTACTTC. This translates into CASTGDGGFTLETQYF.

This chain connects TRBV28 to TRBJ2-7; 7 bases are shared with TRBD2. The CDR3 sequence is 12 residues long. With V trimmed by 5 bases and J by 9 bases, 7 bases remained unmatched. Germline V gene sequence: CDR1 MDHEN, CDR2 SYDVKM. The chain's CDR3 is CASSTAGEGQYF. DNA of the CDR3: TGTGCCAGCAGTACCGCGGGGGAGGGGCAGTACTTC.

V is TRBV7-2 and J is TRBJ2-7; D is unresolved. The germline V and J ends were trimmed by 1 base and 6 bases, with 10 bases remaining between them. CDR3 length: 13 amino acids. Germline V lookup: CDR1 SGHTA, CDR2 FQGNSA. Here the CDR3 reads CASSLGADREQYF. In DNA form, the CDR3 reads TGTGCCAGCAGCTTAGGTGCTGATCGCGAGCAGTACTTC.

The chain has TRBV6-5 and TRBJ2-2; D is undetermined. V lost 2 bases and J 1 base, leaving 5 bases between the germline ends. CDR3 length: 14 residues. Germline V gives CDR1 MNHEY, CDR2 SVGAGI. CDR3 sequence: CASSYNRNTGELFF. CDR3 nucleotides: TGTGCCAGCAGTTACAATCGGAACACCGGGGAGCTGTTTTTT.

This sequence joins TRBV19 and TRBJ2-7, with 7 bases aligning to TRBD1. The ends lost 6 bases at V and 2 bases at J; junction bases unmatched: 7. This CDR3 spans 14 amino acids. The germline CDR1 and CDR2 sequences are LNHDA and SQIVND (reference sequence). The CDR3 region is CASRTTGRAYEQYF. CDR3 in DNA: TGTGCCAGTAGAACGACAGGGCGGGCCTACGAGCAGTACTTC.

The sample holds one count of this clone. This sequence joins TRBV28 and TRBJ2-7, with 9 bases that match TRBD2. Germline V lookup: CDR1 MDHEN, CDR2 SYDVKM. The V gene end was trimmed by 8 bases and the J gene end by 0 bases; junction bases not matched to a gene: 11. There are 16 residues in the CDR3. CDR3 protein: CASVPGGSGSSYEQYF. The CDR3 nucleotides are TGTGCCAGCGTCCCAGGTGGTAGCGGGAGCTCCTACGAGCAGTACTTC.

This clone came up once. The V gene is TRBV11-2, the J gene TRBJ2-3; unclear D gene. The germline gives CDR1 SGHAT, CDR2 FQNNGV. Trimming pared 1 base from V and 3 bases from J, leaving 11 bases between. The CDR3 runs 15 residues. The CDR3 loop reads CASSLVARRTDTQYF. As DNA, the CDR3 is TGTGCCAGCAGCTTAGTTGCACGGAGAACAGATACGCAGTATTTT.

This rearrangement joins TRBV5-1 to TRBJ2-2; 9 bases are a match to TRBD1. Germline CDR1 reads SGHRS; CDR2 reads YFSETQ. The V segment lost 5 bases and the J segment 3 bases; nucleotides outside the gene matches: 2. CDR3 length equals 14 residues. CDR3 residues: CASRGQGDTGELFF. The DNA for the CDR3 is TGCGCCAGCAGGGGACAGGGTGACACCGGGGAGCTGTTTTTT.

This clone was seen a single time. V and J are TRBV25-1 and TRBJ1-2; D is unclear. The CDR3 loop spans 15 amino acids. Germline V gives CDR1 MGHDK, CDR2 SYGVNS. Between the trimmed V and J ends, which lost 3 bases and 4 bases, there was a span of 15 bases. The CDR3 nucleotides read TGTGCCAGCAGTGATTCTGGACTGACGGTCTATGGCTACACCTTC. Translating gives CASSDSGLTVYGYTF.

The chain is built from TRBV7-9 and TRBJ2-3; no firm D call. V was pared by 9 bases and J by 0 bases, with 13 bases between. In germline, CDR1 is SEHNR, CDR2 FQNEAQ (reference sequence). The CDR3 loop spans 14 amino acids. CDR3 sequence: CASGAALSTDTQYF. CDR3 sequence (DNA): TGTGCCAGTGGCGCAGCCCTTAGCACAGATACGCAGTATTTT. Complete variable domain (other parts from reference TRBV7-9 and TRBJ2-3): DTGVSQNPRHKITKRGQNVTFRCDPISEHNRLYWYRQTLGQGPEFLTYFQNEAQLEKSRLLSDRFSAERPKGSFSTLEIQRTEQGDSAMYLCASGAALSTDTQYFGPGTRLTVL.

V is TRBV6-5 and J is TRBJ1-1; D gene ambiguous. Trimming pared 6 bases from V and 4 bases from J, leaving 15 bases between. The CDR3 length is 14 residues. In germline, CDR1 is MNHEY, CDR2 SVGAGI. This chain's CDR3 is CASRETGSVTEAFF. DNA of the CDR3: TGTGCCAGCAGAGAAACGGGAAGCGTCACTGAAGCTTTCTTT.

The V and J genes are TRBV30 and TRBJ1-1; D ambiguous. CDR3 length: 13 amino acids. CDR1 and CDR2 from the germline V gene are GTSNPN and SVGIG (reference sequence). V lost 5 bases and J lost 2, with 12 bases in between. The CDR3 sequence is CAWAILGNTEAFF. The CDR3 DNA follows: TGTGCCTGGGCAATTCTCGGAAACACTGAAGCTTTCTTT.